What follows describes a single TCR beta chain. Its matching antigen is unknown. The Oncomine TCR Beta short-read assay sequenced DNA from cultured CD4+ T cells. TCRdb fed the PCR reads into MiXCR, producing one record per CDR3 protein. The sample gives about 15,000 distinct CDR3 sequences, more than 35% of which show up once; around 5.2% is in the top ten. This sample is part of a study of vaccination and CD4 T cells after COVID-19. Looking at the study overall: Recovered patients in the cohort numbered six men and four women, two of them Hispanic. A median of approximately 100 days (range 35 to 161) separated diagnosis from post-COVID sampling. General study findings and limits: Convalescent participants were relatively few, and none had early post-infection timepoints studied.

Treatment specified: approximately nine-day PBMC culture with coronavirus spike peptide pools or control peptides (ViraFEST assay). Here the sequenced sample was CD4+ T cells from blood, cultured in vitro, taken before SARS-CoV-2 vaccination. The TCR was taken from a human donor who had recovered from COVID-19.

CDR3 sequence: CASETGGNTEAFF. CDR3 sequence (DNA): TGTGCCAGCGAGACAGGGGGGAACACTGAAGCTTTCTTT. The V call is TRBV7-9, the J call TRBJ1-1, with TRBD1 matching over 9 bases. The germline CDR1 and CDR2 sequences are SEHNR and FQNEAQ (reference sequence). With 8 bases clipped from V and 1 base from J, the junction kept 2 bases outside the gene matches. This CDR3 is built from 13 residues.